These 20 T cell receptor beta chains were sequenced from one sample in a study of cytomegalovirus exposure and HLA in healthy donors. With 60 Vbeta and 13 Jbeta primers, the PCR was carried out. The method was immunoSEQ multiplex PCR; TCRdb's version includes in-frame clones alone and lacks a portion of them. In the table there are approximately 160,000 clones, approximately 73% of which are singletons. Sequenced input: PBMCs. The receptors were gathered from a man in his fifties in good health and CMV-seronegative.

The V and J genes are TRBV11-2 and TRBJ2-2, with D tentatively TRBD1 (5 bases). The germline CDR1 and CDR2 sequences are SGHAT and FQNNGV. The CDR3 has 15 residues. Trimming cost V 2 bases and J 6 bases, with 13 bases left between them. In nucleotides, the CDR3 is TGTGCCAGCAGCTTACAGCAGGGAAGGCCCGGGGAGCTGTTTTTT. Protein product: CASSLQQGRPGELFF.

This rearrangement joins TRBV7-9 to TRBJ1-1; a possible D gene is TRBD1 (6 bases). The CDR3 sequence is 12 residues long. Germline values: CDR1 SEHNR, CDR2 FQNEAQ (reference sequence). Trimming took 5 bases from V and 7 from J, leaving 11 bases between them. For the CDR3, the DNA is TGTGCCAGCAGCCGCGACAGGTTTGAAGCTTTCTTT. This encodes CASSRDRFEAFF. Drawing the rest from reference TRBV7-9 and TRBJ1-1, the complete variable domain is DTGVSQNPRHKITKRGQNVTFRCDPISEHNRLYWYRQTLGQGPEFLTYFQNEAQLEKSRLLSDRFSAERPKGSFSTLEIQRTEQGDSAMYLCASSRDRFEAFFGQGTRLTVV.

The chain carries TRBV10-3 and TRBJ2-3; D gene unclear. This CDR3 is 14 amino acids long. Trimming pared 4 bases from V and 0 bases from J, leaving 8 bases between. CDR1 and CDR2 (germline): ENHRY, SYGVKD. CDR3 sequence (DNA): TGTGCCATCAGTGGGTACTCTAGCACAGATACGCAGTATTTT. Protein sequence: CAISGYSSTDTQYF.

The chain uses TRBV2 and TRBJ1-6; no firm D call. The germline V and J ends were trimmed by 1 base and 1 base, with 17 bases remaining between them. This CDR3 comprises 19 residues. The germline CDR1 and CDR2 sequences are SNHLY and FYNNEI. CDR3: CASSEGLEIDFSYNSPLHF. The CDR3 DNA reads TGTGCCAGCAGTGAAGGCCTTGAGATAGATTTTTCCTATAATTCACCCCTCCACTTT.

The J gene is TRBJ1-1, the V gene TRBV7-9; 7 bases are shared with TRBD1. V lost 7 bases and J lost 0; bases outside the gene matches: 11. The CDR3 runs to 16 residues. Per germline, CDR1 SEHNR and CDR2 FQNEAQ (reference sequence). CDR3 residues: CASTKGDRYMNTEAFF. The CDR3, as DNA: TGTGCCAGCACTAAAGGGGACAGATATATGAACACTGAAGCTTTCTTT. Full variable domain (rest looked up from reference TRBV7-9 and TRBJ1-1): DTGVSQNPRHKITKRGQNVTFRCDPISEHNRLYWYRQTLGQGPEFLTYFQNEAQLEKSRLLSDRFSAERPKGSFSTLEIQRTEQGDSAMYLCASTKGDRYMNTEAFFGQGTRLTVV.

This clone has a handful of counts. The chain joins TRBV7-2 to TRBJ2-5; 9 positions agree with TRBD1. This CDR3 region has 14 residues. The germline V gene has CDR1 SGHTA and CDR2 FQGNSA. V was pared by 5 bases and J by 5 bases, with 6 bases of the junction left unmatched. CDR3 sequence reads: CASSKQGARETQYF. In DNA, the CDR3 is TGTGCCAGCAGCAAACAGGGGGCGCGGGAGACCCAGTACTTC.

The gene calls are TRBV9 and TRBJ2-5; 7 positions agree with TRBD1. V was pared by 0 bases and J by 2 bases, with 4 bases of the junction left unmatched. The germline gives CDR1 SGDLS, CDR2 YYNGEE. The CDR3 extends over 15 amino acids. The CDR3 DNA reads TGTGCCAGCAGCGTAGACAGGGGTGGTCAAGAGACCCAGTACTTC. Residues: CASSVDRGGQETQYF.

This clone was counted a few times. V gene TRBV11-2 combines with J gene TRBJ1-2, with TRBD1 matching over 7 bases. The germline gives CDR1 SGHAT, CDR2 FQNNGV. This CDR3 is built from 15 residues. The V segment lost 5 bases and the J segment 0 bases; nucleotides outside the gene matches: 6. This CDR3 reads CASSLSGQTNYGYTF. As DNA, the CDR3 is TGTGCCAGCAGCCTCTCGGGACAGACTAACTATGGCTACACCTTC.

The chain couples TRBV5-1 to TRBJ1-3, with D possibly matching TRBD1 (6 bases). Germline lookup yields CDR1 SGHRS and CDR2 YFSETQ. There are 17 residues in the CDR3. Trimming took 1 base from V and 0 from J, leaving 14 bases between them. This CDR3 reads CASSLSDSLLSGNTIYF. CDR3 DNA: TGCGCCAGCAGCTTGTCGGACAGCCTCCTCTCTGGAAACACCATATATTTT.

The chain couples TRBV12-5 to TRBJ1-1, with D unresolved. Deletions cut 4 bases from V and 1 base from J, with 13 bases between. The CDR3 loop spans 15 amino acids. In germline, CDR1 is LGHNT, CDR2 FRNRAP. The CDR3 nucleotides are TGTGCTAGTGGTTCGGTGACAACGAGGAACACTGAAGCTTTCTTT. Protein product: CASGSVTTRNTEAFF.

This clone was recorded only once. This chain uses TRBV19 with TRBJ1-5, with TRBD1 as a possible D gene (5 bases). The V gene lost 4 bases and the J gene lost 2 bases, with 15 bases spanning the gap. CDR3 size: 16 residues. CDR1 is LNHDA and CDR2 is SQIVND in the germline V gene (reference sequence). Here the CDR3 DNA reads TGTGCCAGTAGTAAGCAGGGAACTCTGGGCAATCAGCCCCAGCATTTT. As protein: CASSKQGTLGNQPQHF.

V is TRBV4-3 and J is TRBJ1-3, with a possible D match to TRBD1 (5 bases). The V gene lost 3 bases and the J gene lost 3 bases, with 9 bases spanning the gap. This CDR3 contains 14 residues. Germline loops: CDR1 LGHNA, CDR2 YSLEER. The CDR3 DNA reads as TGCGCCAGCAGCCACCAGGGTTTTGGAAACACCATATATTTT. It yields the protein CASSHQGFGNTIYF.

The genes are TRBV10-3 and TRBJ1-1; TRBD1 aligns across 9 bases. CDR1 is ENHRY and CDR2 is SYGVKD in the germline V gene. The junction had 8 bases not matched to a gene; V was cut back by 6 bases and J by 0 bases. The CDR3 is 16 residues long. CDR3 loop: CAIRGQGSRLNTEAFF. The CDR3 DNA reads as TGTGCCATCAGGGGACAGGGAAGCCGCTTGAACACTGAAGCTTTCTTT.

The chain couples TRBV6-1 to TRBJ2-7; no reliable D call. The CDR3 length is 15 residues. Trimming took 0 bases from V and 2 from J, leaving 11 bases between them. CDR1 is MNHNS and CDR2 is SASEGT in the germline V gene. The CDR3: CASSEAVVETYEQYF. The CDR3 coding sequence is TGTGCCAGCAGTGAAGCTGTCGTTGAGACCTACGAGCAGTACTTC.

The chain couples TRBV19 to TRBJ2-7; D may be TRBD1 (6 bases). The V gene lost 4 bases and the J gene lost 3 bases, with 16 bases spanning the gap. The CDR3 is 15 amino acids. Germline CDR1 and CDR2: LNHDA and SQIVND (reference sequence). CDR3 region: CASSRHGQTDYEQYF. The CDR3 nucleotides read TGTGCCAGTAGTAGGCACGGACAGACAGACTACGAGCAGTACTTC.

The chain carries TRBV28 and TRBJ2-5; 9 nucleotides align to TRBD1. Germline V gene lookup returns CDR1 MDHEN and CDR2 SYDVKM. J was trimmed by 5 bases and V by 6 bases; bases with no gene match: 13. The CDR3 loop spans 16 amino acids. Here the CDR3 DNA reads TGTGCCAGCAGGGCCCTCGCCGGGACAGGGCAGGAGACCCAGTACTTC. Translating it yields CASRALAGTGQETQYF.

The chain links TRBV5-1 to TRBJ2-7, with D perhaps matching TRBD2 (7 bases). The germline V gene encodes CDR1 SGHRS and CDR2 YFSETQ. Between the trimmed V and J ends, which lost 4 bases and 2 bases, there was a span of 28 bases. The CDR3 runs to 19 residues. The CDR3 DNA is TGCGCCAGCAGCCGGAGGGGGGGTCAGACTAACCTGAGAACCTACGAGCAGTACTTC. This translates into CASSRRGGQTNLRTYEQYF.

V usage is TRBV15 and J usage is TRBJ2-7, with D possibly being TRBD1 (6 bases). CDR1 is LNHNV and CDR2 is YYDKDF in the germline V gene (reference sequence). The CDR3 consists of 15 residues. Trimming stripped 1 base from V and 5 bases from J, with 15 bases between. The CDR3 region has the DNA TGTGCCACCAGCAGAGCGGGGCAGGGGTCCCACGAGCAGTACTTC. Its translation is CATSRAGQGSHEQYF.

With respect to this clone: The same CDR3 arises from other DNA sequences in this sample as well. The J gene is TRBJ1-1, the V gene TRBV5-1; 8 bases fit TRBD1. The CDR3 extends over 14 amino acids. With 4 bases clipped from V and 1 base from J, the junction kept 3 bases outside the gene matches. The V gene's germline CDR1 is SGHRS and CDR2 YFSETQ. For the CDR3, the DNA is TGCGCCAGCAGCATCGGGACAGGGAACACTGAAGCTTTCTTT. Protein sequence: CASSIGTGNTEAFF.

A single count supports this clone. The chain is built from TRBV10-3 and TRBJ2-5; 9 bases align to TRBD2. CDR3 length equals 16 residues. V dropped 2 bases and J dropped 1; count of bases not matched to a gene: 5. Germline CDR1 reads ENHRY; CDR2 reads SYGVKD. CDR3 protein: CAISESGGPSQETQYF. The CDR3 coding sequence is TGTGCCATCAGTGAGAGCGGGGGGCCCTCCCAAGAGACCCAGTACTTC.